This record covers a single TCR beta chain. Its antigen is unidentified. Per germline, CDR1 SGHDT and CDR2 YYEEEE. The CDR3 is made up of 14 amino acids. V lost 4 bases, J lost 2 bases, and 10 bases lay in between. The data originate from a study of T cells after posttransplantation cyclophosphamide. Regarding the study as a whole: Skin or GI-infiltrating T cells shared few TRB sequences with blood.

Busulfan-fludarabine conditioning, marrow transplant, and cyclophosphamide on days +3 and +4 were administered. TCRdb's table, derived via immunoSEQ multiplex PCR, lists solely in-frame clones and lacks some. Here the sample spans about 22,000 clones, less than 90% being singletons. The sequence came from a female patient aged 25-40 years who received an allogeneic stem cell transplant from an unrelated donor, was CMV-positive, and had no GVHD. A subset of T cells may come from the graft donor. The V call is TRBV5-6, the J call TRBJ2-1; a weak D match, TRBD2 (6 bases). This specimen consisted of PBMCs, obtained after allogeneic stem cell transplant with posttransplant cyclophosphamide. CDR3 amino acids: CASSQTRTYNEQFF. CDR3 nucleotides: TGTGCCAGCAGCCAGACTAGAACCTACAATGAGCAGTTCTTC.